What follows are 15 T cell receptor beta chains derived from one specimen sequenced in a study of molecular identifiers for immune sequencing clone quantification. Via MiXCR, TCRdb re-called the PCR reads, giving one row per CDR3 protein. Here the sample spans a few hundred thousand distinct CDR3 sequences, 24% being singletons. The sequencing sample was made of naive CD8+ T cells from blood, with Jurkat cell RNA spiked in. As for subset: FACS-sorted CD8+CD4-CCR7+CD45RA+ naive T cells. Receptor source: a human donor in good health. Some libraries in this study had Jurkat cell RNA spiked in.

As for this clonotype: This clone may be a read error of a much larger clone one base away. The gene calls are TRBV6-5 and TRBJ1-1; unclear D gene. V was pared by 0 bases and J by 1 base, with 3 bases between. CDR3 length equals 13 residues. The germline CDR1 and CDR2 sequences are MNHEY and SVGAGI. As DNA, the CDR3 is TGTGCCAGCAGTTACTCCCAGAACACTGAAGCTTTCTTT. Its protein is CASSYSQNTEAFF.

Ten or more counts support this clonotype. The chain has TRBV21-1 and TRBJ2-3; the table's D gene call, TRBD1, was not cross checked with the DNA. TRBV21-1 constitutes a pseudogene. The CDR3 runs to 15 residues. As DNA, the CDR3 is TGTGCCAGCAGCAAAGCTGCGGGGGTCACAGATACGCAGTATTTT. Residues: CASSKAAGVTDTQYF.

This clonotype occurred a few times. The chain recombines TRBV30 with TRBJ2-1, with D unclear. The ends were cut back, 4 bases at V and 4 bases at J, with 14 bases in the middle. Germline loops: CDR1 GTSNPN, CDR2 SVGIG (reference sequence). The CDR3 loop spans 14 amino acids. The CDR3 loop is CAWIDPSEYNEQFF. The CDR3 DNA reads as TGTGCCTGGATAGACCCGTCGGAATACAATGAGCAGTTCTTC. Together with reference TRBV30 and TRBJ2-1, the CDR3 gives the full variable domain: SQTIHQWPATLVQPVGSPLSLECTVEGTSNPNLYWYRQAAGRGLQLLFYSVGIGQISSEVPQNLSASRPQDRQFILSSKKLLLSDSGFYLCAWIDPSEYNEQFFGPGTRLTVL.

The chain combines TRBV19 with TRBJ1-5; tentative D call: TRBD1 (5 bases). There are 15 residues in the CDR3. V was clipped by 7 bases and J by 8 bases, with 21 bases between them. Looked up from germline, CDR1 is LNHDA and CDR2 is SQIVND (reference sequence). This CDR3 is CASTPGSRGGEPQHF. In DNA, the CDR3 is TGTGCCAGTACCCCAGGCTCCCGGGGCGGGGAGCCCCAGCATTTT.

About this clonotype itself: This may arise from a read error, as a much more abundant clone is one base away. This CDR3 is CASSSTSLSGGPYEQYF. DNA of the CDR3: TGTGCCAGCAGCTCTACCTCTCTTAGCGGGGGCCCCTACGAGCAGTACTTC. This chain joins TRBV7-9 and TRBJ2-7, with 9 bases aligning to TRBD2. The CDR3 is made up of 17 amino acids. V trimming: 4 bases; J trimming: 2 bases; junction bases outside the gene matches: 12. Germline CDR1 and CDR2: SEHNR and FQNEAQ (reference sequence).

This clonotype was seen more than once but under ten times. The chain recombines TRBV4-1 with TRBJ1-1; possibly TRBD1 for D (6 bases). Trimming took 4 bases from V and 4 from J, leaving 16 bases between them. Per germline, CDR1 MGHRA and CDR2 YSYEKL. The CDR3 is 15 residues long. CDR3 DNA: TGCGCCAGCAGCCGAGAACCGACAGGTTTCACTGAAGCTTTCTTT. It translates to CASSREPTGFTEAFF.

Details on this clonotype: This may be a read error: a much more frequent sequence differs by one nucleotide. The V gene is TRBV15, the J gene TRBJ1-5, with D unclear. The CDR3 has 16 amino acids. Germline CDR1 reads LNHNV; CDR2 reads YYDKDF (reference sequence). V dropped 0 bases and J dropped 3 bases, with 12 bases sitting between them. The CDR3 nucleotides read TGTGCCACCAGCAGAGATTGGAGTGTTGACAATCAGCCCCAGCATTTT. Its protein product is CATSRDWSVDNQPQHF.

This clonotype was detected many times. CDR3 DNA sequence: TGTGCCAGCAGCCAAGAATGGTCACAGCGGGAGGGCCCGGCAGATACGCAGTATTTT. Its translation is CASSQEWSQREGPADTQYF. This sequence joins TRBV14 and TRBJ2-3; 10 nucleotides match TRBD2. The germline V gene encodes CDR1 SGHDN and CDR2 FVKESK. This CDR3 comprises 19 residues. V shed 0 bases, J shed 4 bases, and the junction held 13 bases outside the gene matches.

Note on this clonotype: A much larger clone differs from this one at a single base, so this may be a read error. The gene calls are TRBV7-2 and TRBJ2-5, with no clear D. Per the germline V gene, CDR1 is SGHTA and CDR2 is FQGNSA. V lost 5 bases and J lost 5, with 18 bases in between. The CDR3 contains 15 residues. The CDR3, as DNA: TGTGCCAGCAGCCGCGCCGGGTCCCGCGTGGAGACCCAGTACTTC. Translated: CASSRAGSRVETQYF.

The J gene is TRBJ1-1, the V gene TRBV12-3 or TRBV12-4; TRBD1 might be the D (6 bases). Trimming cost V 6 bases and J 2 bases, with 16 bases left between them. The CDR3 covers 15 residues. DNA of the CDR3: TGTGCCAGCAGATTGGGACACCAAATCAACACTGAAGCTTTCTTT. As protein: CASRLGHQINTEAFF.

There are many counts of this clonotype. CDR3 amino acids: CASSRQRVSTDTQYF. CDR3 bases: TGCGCCAGCAGCCGCCAGCGGGTTAGCACAGATACGCAGTATTTT. The V gene is TRBV4-1, the J gene TRBJ2-3; tentatively, D is TRBD2 (6 bases). Per the germline V gene, CDR1 is MGHRA and CDR2 is YSYEKL. V gave up 4 bases and J gave up 0 bases, with 11 bases separating them. The CDR3 is 15 residues long.

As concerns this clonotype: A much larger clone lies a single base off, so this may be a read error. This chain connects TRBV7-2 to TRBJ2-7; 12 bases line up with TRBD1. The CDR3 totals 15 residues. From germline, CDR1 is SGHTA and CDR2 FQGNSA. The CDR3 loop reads CASSPGTGGVYEHYF. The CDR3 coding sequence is TGTGCCAGCAGTCCCGGGACAGGGGGCGTCTACGAGCACTACTTC.

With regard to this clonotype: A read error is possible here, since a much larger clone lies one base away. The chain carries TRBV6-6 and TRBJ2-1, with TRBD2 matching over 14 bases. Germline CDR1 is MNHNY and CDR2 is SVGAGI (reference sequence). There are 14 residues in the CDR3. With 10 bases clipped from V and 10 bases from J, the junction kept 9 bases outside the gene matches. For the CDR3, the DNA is TGTGCCATCAGGCCGGGACTAGCGGGAGAGGAGCAGTTCTTC. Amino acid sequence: CAIRPGLAGEEQFF.

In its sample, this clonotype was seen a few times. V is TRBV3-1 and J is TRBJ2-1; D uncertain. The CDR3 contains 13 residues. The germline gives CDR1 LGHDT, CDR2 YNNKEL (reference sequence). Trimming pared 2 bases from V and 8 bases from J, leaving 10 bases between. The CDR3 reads CASSQPGFDEQFF. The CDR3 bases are TGTGCCAGCAGCCAACCGGGCTTCGATGAGCAGTTCTTC.

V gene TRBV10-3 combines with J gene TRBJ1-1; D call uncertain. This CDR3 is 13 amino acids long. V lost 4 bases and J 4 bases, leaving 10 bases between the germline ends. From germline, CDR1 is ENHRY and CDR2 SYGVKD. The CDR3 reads CAISGTESTEAFF. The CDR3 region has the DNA TGTGCCATCAGTGGTACAGAGAGCACTGAAGCTTTCTTT.